This is a list of T cell receptor beta chains from one sample in a study of shared clonotypes between healthy human individuals. Produced via immunoSEQ multiplex PCR; TCRdb's table is partial and in-frame only. The sample contains some 200,000 clones, approximately 65% of which appear only once. Sequenced: memory CD4+ T cells sorted from blood. The origin of the receptors is a man younger than 40 in good health. CDR3s include the opening cysteine and the closing phenylalanine or tryptophan.

TRBV9	TRBJ2-2	CASSVRGSGELFF
TRBV6-6	TRBJ2-2	CASSSPSGRAGGELFF
TRBV2	TRBJ2-1	CASSEAIFYEQFF
TRBV27	TRBJ1-2	CASSLTSHYGYTF
TRBV14	TRBJ2-7	CASSQRGVPYEQYF
TRBV2	TRBJ2-5	CASKAEETQYF
TRBV29-1	TRBJ1-2	CSVDTTGAVTF
TRBV27	TRBJ2-7	CASSLSPRSFQRTSYEQYF
TRBV11-2	TRBJ2-7	CASSKGLAGGGNEQYF
TRBV11-3	TRBJ2-7	CASSLAGSHEQYF
TRBV28	TRBJ1-5	CASRFRDRDPPGQPQHF
TRBV10-3	TRBJ2-7	CAISEPGLYEQYF
TRBV9	TRBJ2-3	CASSFAGVHTDTQYF
TRBV15	TRBJ2-1	CATSRDARDEQFF
TRBV11-2	TRBJ2-7	CASSSTVGLPYEQYF
TRBV27	TRBJ2-1	CARLNLAGSYNEQFF
TRBV10-3	TRBJ2-7	CAISGTGRRYEQYF
TRBV28	TRBJ2-2	CASSLFGLNTGELFF
TRBV6-1	TRBJ1-5	CASSEGEASNQPQHF
TRBV6-1	TRBJ1-5	CASSAPGLMGNQPQHF
TRBV5-1	TRBJ2-3	CASRLGVQGGSDTQYF
TRBV30	TRBJ2-3	CAWSVATSTDTQYF
TRBV6-1	TRBJ1-4	CASRGPNEKLFF
TRBV18	TRBJ1-5	CASSPHPGGNQPQHF
TRBV6-5	TRBJ2-3	CASSTGTGFPLAQYF
TRBV4-1	TRBJ1-1	CASSQVAFNTEAFF
TRBV5-4	TRBJ2-3	CASGQGTDTQYF
TRBV7-9	TRBJ2-3	CASSQGSDTQYF
TRBV5-5	TRBJ1-1	CASSSWASTNTEAFF
TRBV5-4	TRBJ2-1	CASSLSGILNEQFF
TRBV28	TRBJ2-7	CASSYRIEQYF
TRBV9	TRBJ2-7	CASSGGHSYEQYF
TRBV7-6	TRBJ2-2	CASSGLKGTGELFF
TRBV11-2	TRBJ2-7	CASSLNPLAGEQYF
TRBV5-1	TRBJ2-5	CASSMQGWETQYF
TRBV10-3	TRBJ1-4	CAISESGVPEKLFF
TRBV18	TRBJ1-3	CASSPGNTIYF